This T cell receptor (beta chain) appears in the sequencing data of a study of control samples from healthy donors and cancer patients. This clone appeared a single time. Libraries were prepared by immunoSEQ multiplex PCR; TCRdb keeps only in-frame clonotypes and omits some of them. Of some 140,000 clones in the sample, more than 85% were seen once. The receptor was isolated from a woman aged 25 to 39 in good health. Sequenced input: blood.

CDR3 amino acids: CASSPGTGSNTEAFF. In DNA, the CDR3 is TGTGCCAGCAGCCCTGGGACAGGCTCGAACACTGAAGCTTTCTTT. The genes are TRBV13 and TRBJ1-1, with TRBD1 identical over 8 bases. J was trimmed by 1 base and V by 5 bases; bases with no gene match: 6. The CDR3 loop spans 15 amino acids. Germline CDR1 PRHDT, CDR2 FYEKMQ (reference sequence).